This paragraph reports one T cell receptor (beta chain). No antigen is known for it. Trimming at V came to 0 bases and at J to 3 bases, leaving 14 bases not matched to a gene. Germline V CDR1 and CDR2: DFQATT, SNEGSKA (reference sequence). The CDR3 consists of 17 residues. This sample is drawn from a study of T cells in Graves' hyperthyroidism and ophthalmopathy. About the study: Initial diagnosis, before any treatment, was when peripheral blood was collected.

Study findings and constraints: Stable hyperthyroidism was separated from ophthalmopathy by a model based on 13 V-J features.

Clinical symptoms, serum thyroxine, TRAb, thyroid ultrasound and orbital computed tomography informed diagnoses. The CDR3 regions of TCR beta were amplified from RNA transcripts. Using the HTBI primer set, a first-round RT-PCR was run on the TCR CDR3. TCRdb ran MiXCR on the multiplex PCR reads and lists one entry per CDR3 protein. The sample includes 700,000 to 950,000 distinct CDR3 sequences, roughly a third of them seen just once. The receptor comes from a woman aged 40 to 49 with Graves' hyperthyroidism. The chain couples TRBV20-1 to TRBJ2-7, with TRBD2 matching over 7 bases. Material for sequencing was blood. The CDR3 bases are TGCAGTGCTAGAGACATAGCGGGCCCCCCCACCCGCTACGAGCAGTACTTC. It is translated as CSARDIAGPPTRYEQYF.